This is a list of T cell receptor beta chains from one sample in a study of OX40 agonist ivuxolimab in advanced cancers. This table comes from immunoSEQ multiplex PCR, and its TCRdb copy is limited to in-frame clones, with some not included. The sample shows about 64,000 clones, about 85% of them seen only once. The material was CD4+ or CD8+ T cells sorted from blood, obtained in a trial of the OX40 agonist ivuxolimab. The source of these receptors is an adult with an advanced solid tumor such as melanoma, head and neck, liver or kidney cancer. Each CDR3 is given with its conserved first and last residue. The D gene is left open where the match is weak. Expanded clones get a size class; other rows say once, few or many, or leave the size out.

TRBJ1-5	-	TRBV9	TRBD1	CASSVGQGADQPQHF	TGTGCCAGCAGCGTAGGGCAGGGGGCCGATCAGCCCCAGCATTTT
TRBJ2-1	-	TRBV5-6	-	CASSTEEGVYNEQFF	TGTGCCAGCAGCACCGAAGAGGGGGTATACAATGAGCAGTTCTTC
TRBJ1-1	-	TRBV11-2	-	CASSLASGGTEAFF	TGTGCCAGCAGCTTAGCGTCGGGCGGCACTGAAGCTTTCTTT
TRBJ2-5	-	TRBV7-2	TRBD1	CASSLGTGSQETQYF	TGTGCCAGCAGCTTAGGGACAGGGTCCCAAGAGACCCAGTACTTC
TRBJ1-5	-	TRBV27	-	CASSRTRGLDQPQHF	TGTGCCAGCAGCAGGACACGAGGGTTAGATCAGCCCCAGCATTTT
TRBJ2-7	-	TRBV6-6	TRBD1	CASGTGLSYEQYF	TGTGCCAGCGGGACAGGGCTCTCCTACGAGCAGTACTTC
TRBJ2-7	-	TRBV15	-	CATSREVGPYEQYF	TGTGCCACCAGCAGAGAGGTAGGGCCCTACGAGCAGTACTTC
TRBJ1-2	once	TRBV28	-	CASSLATLPPYGYTF	TGTGCCAGCAGTTTAGCGACGTTGCCTCCCTATGGCTACACCTTC
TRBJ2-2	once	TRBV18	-	CASSHSATSNTGELFF	TGTGCCAGCTCACACTCCGCCACATCGAACACCGGGGAGCTGTTTTTT
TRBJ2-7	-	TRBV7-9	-	CASSLAGQVSSYEQYF	TGTGCCAGCAGCTTAGCGGGGCAGGTAAGCTCCTACGAGCAGTACTTC
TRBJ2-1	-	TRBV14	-	CASSQWAGRSYNEQFF	TGTGCCAGCAGCCAATGGGCGGGACGCTCCTACAATGAGCAGTTCTTC
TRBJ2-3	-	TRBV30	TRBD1	CAWSVQGGRTDTQYF	TGTGCCTGGAGTGTACAGGGGGGACGCACAGATACGCAGTATTTT
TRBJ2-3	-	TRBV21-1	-	CASSKLQNVTDTQYF	TGTGCCAGCAGCAAACTCCAGAACGTCACAGATACGCAGTATTTT
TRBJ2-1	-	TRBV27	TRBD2	CASSRRLAGTYNEQFF	TGTGCCAGCAGTCGGCGACTAGCGGGAACCTACAATGAGCAGTTCTTC
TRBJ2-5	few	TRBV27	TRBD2	CASSSRSGRAGETQYF	TGTGCCAGCAGTTCTCGTAGCGGGAGGGCCGGGGAGACCCAGTACTTC
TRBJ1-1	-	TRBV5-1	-	CASSPNLGGVNTEAFF	TGCGCCAGCAGCCCAAACCTTGGAGGTGTGAACACTGAAGCTTTCTTT
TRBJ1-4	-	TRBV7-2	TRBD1	CASSLVGQGGGEKLFF	TGTGCCAGCAGCTTAGTAGGACAGGGCGGGGGTGAAAAACTGTTTTTT
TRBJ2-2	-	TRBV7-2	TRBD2	CASSFDAGGTGELFF	TGTGCCAGCAGCTTCGATGCGGGAGGTACCGGGGAGCTGTTTTTT
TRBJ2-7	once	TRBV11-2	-	CASSPSRASYEQYF	TGTGCCAGCAGCCCAAGCCGCGCCTCATACGAGCAGTACTTC
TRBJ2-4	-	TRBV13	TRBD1	CASSSWGQRKNIQYF	TGTGCCAGCAGCTCTTGGGGACAGCGCAAAAACATTCAGTACTTC
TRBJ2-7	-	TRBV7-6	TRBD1	CASSALTTGEYWYEQYF	TGTGCCAGCAGCGCGCTCACAACAGGGGAGTACTGGTACGAGCAGTACTTC
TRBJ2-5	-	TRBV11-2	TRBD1	CASSPGTGRETQYF	TGTGCCAGCAGCCCGGGGACAGGGCGGGAGACCCAGTACTTC
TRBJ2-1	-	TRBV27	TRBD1	CASSFLSPGQGVNEQFF	TGTGCCAGCAGTTTCCTTTCGCCAGGACAGGGGGTCAATGAGCAGTTCTTC
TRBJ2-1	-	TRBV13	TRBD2	CASSPRASGRGSYNEQFF	TGTGCCAGCAGCCCCCGCGCTAGCGGGAGGGGCTCCTACAATGAGCAGTTCTTC
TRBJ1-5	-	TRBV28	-	CASSLRNQPQHF	TGTGCCAGCAGTTTGCGGAATCAGCCCCAGCATTTT
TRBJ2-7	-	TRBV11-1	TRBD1	CASSDVGTGVLGQYF	TGTGCCAGCAGCGACGTTGGGACAGGGGTTTTAGGGCAGTACTTC
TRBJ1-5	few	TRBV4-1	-	CASSQGGVFQPQHF	TGCGCCAGCAGCCAGGGGGGAGTTTTCCAGCCCCAGCATTTT
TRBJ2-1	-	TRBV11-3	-	CASSLDRRGEQFF	TGTGCCAGCAGCTTAGATAGGAGGGGAGAGCAGTTCTTC
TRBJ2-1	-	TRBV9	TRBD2	CASSPRLASNEQFF	TGTGCCAGCAGCCCCCGACTAGCGAGCAATGAGCAGTTCTTC
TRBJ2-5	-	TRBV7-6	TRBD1	CASTGGLGQETQYF	TGTGCCAGTACAGGGGGCCTGGGCCAAGAGACCCAGTACTTC
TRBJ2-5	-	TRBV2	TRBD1	CASSAGQGAETQYF	TGTGCCAGCAGCGCGGGACAGGGTGCCGAGACCCAGTACTTC
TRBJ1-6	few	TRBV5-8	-	CASSPTLSPLHF	TGTGCCAGCAGCCCGACCCTATCACCCCTCCACTTT